A single sample gave rise to the 14 T cell receptor beta chains below, sequenced in a study of technical replicates of blood from four donors. TCRdb's copy holds only in-frame clones and misses some; the assay was immunoSEQ multiplex PCR. The sample records over 75,000 clones, 95% being singletons. Specimen: T cells isolated from PBMCs. The receptors were gathered from a human donor in good health.

The chain joins TRBV28 to TRBJ2-3; possibly TRBD2 for D (6 bases). Germline V gene sequence: CDR1 MDHEN, CDR2 SYDVKM. The CDR3 spans 14 residues. With 3 bases removed from V and 2 bases from J, the gap between germline ends came to 9 bases. CDR3 sequence (DNA): TGTGCCAGCAGTTTTGGCGGGGCCACAGATACGCAGTATTTT. This codes for CASSFGGATDTQYF.

V gene TRBV5-4 combines with J gene TRBJ2-7; D is perhaps TRBD1 (6 bases). Trimming removed 4 bases from V and 4 bases from J, with 12 bases in between. Germline CDR1 and CDR2: SGHNT and YYREEE (reference sequence). The CDR3 extends over 13 amino acids. The CDR3 DNA sequence: TGTGCCAGCAGCCTCCAAGGACAGTACGAGCAGTACTTC. It encodes CASSLQGQYEQYF.

V and J are TRBV5-1 and TRBJ1-5, with a possible D match to TRBD1 (6 bases). This CDR3 is built from 13 residues. Germline CDR1 SGHRS, CDR2 YFSETQ. V dropped 5 bases and J dropped 3 bases, with 9 bases sitting between them. The CDR3 here is CASRKGDNQPQHF. The DNA of the CDR3 is TGCGCCAGCAGAAAGGGGGACAATCAGCCCCAGCATTTT.

This chain connects TRBV9 to TRBJ1-4; 7 nucleotides match TRBD1. V was pared by 4 bases and J by 6 bases, with 0 bases of the junction left unmatched. The length of the CDR3 is 12 residues. Germline assignment: CDR1 SGDLS and CDR2 YYNGEE. CDR3: CASSTGDEKLFF. CDR3 DNA: TGTGCCAGCAGCACAGGGGATGAAAAACTGTTTTTT.

The V call is TRBV5-6, the J call TRBJ2-7, with a weak D call TRBD1 (6 bases). CDR1 and CDR2 (germline): SGHDT, YYEEEE. The CDR3 sequence is 17 residues long. Trimming pared 4 bases from V and 3 bases from J, leaving 23 bases between. CDR3 nucleotides: TGTGCCAGCAGCGCGGACAGCCAATGGCCGTCCCACTACGAGCAGTACTTC. Protein product: CASSADSQWPSHYEQYF.

This chain links TRBV4-1 with TRBJ2-7; D is perhaps TRBD2 (5 bases). CDR1 MGHRA and CDR2 YSYEKL come from the germline V gene. The CDR3 sequence is 17 residues long. Trimming took off 0 bases at V and 0 bases at J, with 15 bases between the two ends. The CDR3 region has the DNA TGCGCCAGCAGCCAAGAGAACTTGAAACGGGGCTCCTACGAGCAGTACTTC. Translated: CASSQENLKRGSYEQYF.

The chain combines TRBV29-1 with TRBJ2-1; weak D call: TRBD2 (6 bases). Germline V gene lookup returns CDR1 SQVTM and CDR2 ANQGSEA. The V end was cut by 4 bases, the J end by 8 bases, with 15 bases between. This CDR3 is 13 amino acids long. The CDR3: CSVVPRELYEQFF. As DNA, the CDR3 is TGCAGCGTTGTACCCCGGGAGCTCTATGAGCAGTTCTTC.

This chain joins TRBV19 and TRBJ2-7; TRBD2 matches 14 bases. This CDR3 has 15 amino acids. J lost 5 bases, V lost 5 bases, and 5 bases had no gene match. Germline V gene data show CDR1 as LNHDA and CDR2 as SQIVND (reference sequence). Written as DNA, the CDR3 is TGTGCCAGTAGTCTGACTAGCGGGAGGGGCAACGAGCAGTACTTC. Protein product: CASSLTSGRGNEQYF.

In DNA, the CDR3 is TGTGCCAGCAGCTTGCAGGGCCTCTTCGCGAACACCGGGGAGCTGTTTTTT. Translation: CASSLQGLFANTGELFF. The chain employs TRBV5-8 and TRBJ2-2; TRBD1 might be the D (5 bases). This CDR3 is 17 amino acids long. CDR1 is SGHTS and CDR2 is YDEGEE in the germline V gene. Deletions cut 1 base from V and 0 bases from J, with 13 bases between.

V and J are TRBV2 and TRBJ2-2; 7 bases map to TRBD2. With V trimmed by 7 bases and J by 7 bases, 6 bases remained unmatched. The CDR3 has 13 residues. CDR1 and CDR2 (germline): SNHLY, FYNNEI. This CDR3 reads CASTERGGGELFF. The DNA of the CDR3 is TGTGCCAGCACGGAGCGGGGCGGCGGGGAGCTGTTTTTT.

V usage is TRBV7-9 and J usage is TRBJ2-3; tentatively, D is TRBD2 (6 bases). The CDR3 has 13 amino acids. V lost 5 bases and J lost 4, with 10 bases in between. Germline CDR1 and CDR2: SEHNR and FQNEAQ (reference sequence). The CDR3 region has the DNA TGTGCCAGCAGCCCAGCGGGTGCAGATACGCAGTATTTT. Protein sequence: CASSPAGADTQYF.

The CDR3 loop is CASSLRTAGQGAYEQYF. The CDR3 nucleotides read TGTGCCAGCAGCTTAAGGACCGCGGGACAGGGGGCCTACGAGCAGTACTTC. V is TRBV7-2 and J is TRBJ2-7, with 11 bases identical to TRBD1. J was trimmed by 2 bases and V by 2 bases; bases with no gene match: 8. Germline V lookup: CDR1 SGHTA, CDR2 FQGNSA. This CDR3 is built from 17 residues.

Remarks on this clone: The junction differs from germline at one of its ends, possibly a read error. The CDR3 DNA is TGTGCTAGCAGCTCCTTTACAGGAATTACTATCTCGGAGACCCAGTACTTC. This sequence encodes CASSSFTGITISETQYF. The rearrangement uses TRBV7-7 and TRBJ2-5, with a possible D match to TRBD1 (5 bases). Germline loops: CDR1 SSHAT, CDR2 FNYEAQ (reference sequence). This CDR3 contains 17 residues.

This chain connects TRBV13 to TRBJ1-1; TRBD1 might be the D (5 bases). The germline gives CDR1 PRHDT, CDR2 FYEKMQ (reference sequence). Between the trimmed V and J ends, which lost 5 bases and 1 base, there was a span of 23 bases. The CDR3 has 18 amino acids. CDR3 nucleotide sequence: TGTGCCAGCAGCGCCGCAGGGTATAGGGAGGGCTCGAACACTGAAGCTTTCTTT. Protein product: CASSAAGYREGSNTEAFF.